One and the same sample provided the 26 T cell receptor beta chains below, sequenced in a study of blood T cell repertoires in COVID-19. The protocol was immunoSEQ multiplex PCR, while the TCRdb copy is restricted to in-frame clones and leaves out a portion. The table records 250,000 to 350,000 clones, about 90% of them present only once. The material sequenced was PBMCs or T cells enriched from blood (not recorded which). These receptors all come from a woman aged 18-30 years with acute COVID-19.

As concerns this clone: The same CDR3 can be traced to other DNA sequences in this sample. The rearrangement joins TRBV3-1 (or the pseudogene TRBV3-2) to TRBJ2-1, with 8 bases lining up with TRBD2. The CDR3 is 15 residues long. The J segment lost 4 bases and the V segment lost 1 base, leaving 3 bases of the junction unmatched. The germline CDR1 and CDR2 sequences are LGHDT and YNNKEL (reference sequence). This chain's CDR3 is CASSQGAGAYNEQFF. CDR3 DNA sequence: TGTGCCAGCAGCCAAGGAGCGGGAGCATACAATGAGCAGTTCTTC.

In its sample, this clone was seen once. The J gene is TRBJ1-4, the V gene TRBV9, with 8 nucleotides matching TRBD1. The J segment lost 6 bases and the V segment lost 4 bases, leaving 5 bases of the junction unmatched. CDR1 is SGDLS and CDR2 is YYNGEE in the germline V gene. There are 14 residues in the CDR3. The CDR3 DNA is TGTGCCAGCAGCCCGACAGGGGTTCATGAAAAACTGTTTTTT. Encoded protein: CASSPTGVHEKLFF.

The rearrangement joins TRBV19 to TRBJ1-2; D perhaps matches TRBD1 (5 bases). The CDR3 totals 18 residues. Trimming removed 6 bases from V and 5 bases from J, with 28 bases in between. Germline values: CDR1 LNHDA, CDR2 SQIVND (reference sequence). The CDR3 region is CASSPPDRGYFGGYGYTF. The CDR3 coding sequence is TGTGCCAGTAGCCCCCCCGATAGGGGATACTTCGGTGGATATGGCTACACCTTC.

This sequence joins TRBV5-1 and TRBJ2-4; TRBD2 aligns across 7 bases. V was clipped by 0 bases and J by 5 bases; unmatched bases: 8. Germline assignment: CDR1 SGHRS and CDR2 YFSETQ. The CDR3 covers 16 residues. The CDR3 coding sequence is TGCGCCAGCAGCTTGGATTTGCGGGAGCACCAAAACATTCAGTACTTC. This gives the protein CASSLDLREHQNIQYF.

The V and J genes are TRBV6-1 and TRBJ1-1; TRBD1 aligns across 7 bases. From germline, CDR1 is MNHNS and CDR2 SASEGT. V was clipped by 3 bases and J by 3 bases; unmatched bases: 7. CDR3 length: 15 residues. CDR3 nucleotide sequence: TGTGCCAGCAGTGAGGTAGGGGGCCTTTACACTGAAGCTTTCTTT. Its translation is CASSEVGGLYTEAFF.

The V gene is TRBV3-1 (or the pseudogene TRBV3-2), the J gene TRBJ2-7; D might be TRBD2 (5 bases). The CDR3 consists of 17 residues. V lost 5 bases, J lost 6 bases, and 26 bases lay in between. CDR1 is LGHDT, CDR2 YNNKEL, per germline (reference sequence). The CDR3 spells CASSSHSQPRGRGEQYF. The CDR3 nucleotides are TGTGCCAGCAGCTCCCACTCCCAGCCAAGAGGGAGAGGCGAGCAGTACTTC.

The genes are TRBV10-3 and TRBJ2-5; TRBD1 aligns across 10 bases. The J segment lost 5 bases and the V segment lost 6 bases, leaving 6 bases of the junction unmatched. This CDR3 is built from 14 residues. From germline, CDR1 is ENHRY and CDR2 SYGVKD. The CDR3 DNA reads TGTGCCATCAGCAAGACAGGGGGCGAGGAGACCCAGTACTTC. Amino acid sequence: CAISKTGGEETQYF.

DNA of the CDR3: TGTGCCAGTAGTAAGACAGGGAACTTTTACGAGCAGTACTTC. Amino acids: CASSKTGNFYEQYF. The J gene is TRBJ2-7, the V gene TRBV19, with 7 bases matching TRBD1. J lost 4 bases, V lost 4 bases, and 7 bases had no gene match. This CDR3 contains 14 residues. Germline-derived CDR1 and CDR2 are LNHDA and SQIVND (reference sequence).

This chain uses TRBV18 with TRBJ1-1; tentative D call: TRBD1 (6 bases). CDR3 length: 15 residues. Germline CDR1 KGHSH, CDR2 LQKENI. The V and J ends lost 6 bases and 1 base respectively, with 15 bases between them. As DNA, the CDR3 is TGTGCCAGCTCGAGAGGGGGGGGCGAGAACACTGAAGCTTTCTTT. Protein sequence: CASSRGGGENTEAFF. The full variable domain, its missing parts supplied by reference TRBV18 and TRBJ1-1, is NAGVMQNPRHLVRRRGQEARLRCSPMKGHSHVYWYRQLPEEGLKFMVYLQKENIIDESGMPKERFSAEFPKEGPSILRIQQVVRGDSAAYFCASSRGGGENTEAFFGQGTRLTVV.

The chain uses TRBV5-1 and TRBJ2-4, with a weak D call TRBD1 (5 bases). V was trimmed by 1 base and J by 3 bases, leaving 8 bases between them. The CDR3 covers 14 residues. Germline V gene lookup returns CDR1 SGHRS and CDR2 YFSETQ. In DNA, the CDR3 is TGCGCCAGCAGCTTGCAGGGCAACAAAAACATTCAGTACTTC. It translates to CASSLQGNKNIQYF.

The J gene is TRBJ1-6, the V gene TRBV9, with TRBD1 as a possible D gene (5 bases). V lost 0 bases and J 7 bases, leaving 11 bases between the germline ends. The V gene's germline CDR1 is SGDLS and CDR2 YYNGEE. This CDR3 has 15 amino acids. The chain's CDR3 is CASSVVGGSNSPLHF. The CDR3 coding sequence is TGTGCCAGCAGCGTAGTGGGGGGATCCAATTCACCCCTCCACTTT.

The chain recombines TRBV15 with TRBJ2-1, with TRBD1 identical over 7 bases. Germline values: CDR1 LNHNV, CDR2 YYDKDF (reference sequence). V lost 1 base to trimming and J lost 5 bases; unmatched junction nucleotides: 8. The CDR3 totals 16 residues. CDR3 DNA: TGTGCCACCAGCAGAGTCCGGGACAGCATTAACAATGAGCAGTTCTTC. This codes for CATSRVRDSINNEQFF.

The chain recombines TRBV21-1 with TRBJ1-1. TRBV21-1 is deemed a pseudogene. CDR3 size: 12 residues. The CDR3 here is CASPGGFGEAFF. CDR3 sequence (DNA): TGTGCCAGCCCCGGGGGGTTCGGGGAAGCTTTCTTT.

The rearrangement links TRBV7-2 to TRBJ2-2; 9 nucleotides match TRBD1. The length of the CDR3 is 15 residues. The ends lost 6 bases at V and 6 bases at J; junction bases unmatched: 8. Germline CDR1 is SGHTA and CDR2 is FQGNSA. CDR3 protein: CASSYRDRASGELFF. CDR3 coding DNA: TGTGCCAGCAGTTACCGGGACAGGGCTTCCGGGGAGCTGTTTTTT.

This CDR3 is CASSILGQGLYGYTF. The CDR3 DNA reads TGTGCCAGTAGTATCCTAGGACAGGGTCTTTATGGCTACACCTTC. The chain recombines TRBV19 with TRBJ1-2; 8 bases are a match to TRBD1. This CDR3 has 15 residues. Germline CDR1 is LNHDA and CDR2 is SQIVND (reference sequence). The V segment lost 3 bases and the J segment 5 bases; nucleotides outside the gene matches: 8. Using reference TRBV19 and TRBJ1-2 for the parts outside the CDR3, the full variable domain is DGGITQSPKYLFRKEGQNVTLSCEQNLNHDAMYWYRQDPGQGLRLIYYSQIVNDFQKGDIAEGYSVSREKKESFPLTVTSAQKNPTAFYLCASSILGQGLYGYTFGSGTRLTVV.

The chain is built from TRBV11-3 and TRBJ2-2, with no clear D. CDR1 and CDR2 (germline): SGHNT, YENEEA. The germline V and J ends were trimmed by 1 base and 8 bases, with 14 bases remaining between them. The CDR3 has 15 amino acids. The CDR3 DNA reads as TGTGCCAGCAGCTTAGTTGACTTGCCGTCGGGGGAGCTGTTTTTT. It codes for CASSLVDLPSGELFF.

This sequence joins TRBV7-8 and TRBJ1-5; D possibly corresponds to TRBD1 (5 bases). Germline V gene sequence: CDR1 SGHVS, CDR2 FQNEAQ. The CDR3 has 14 residues. V lost 1 base and J 5 bases, leaving 9 bases between the germline ends. The CDR3 DNA follows: TGTGCCAGCAGCTTAGGGGGGGGTCATCAGCCCCAGCATTTT. This sequence encodes CASSLGGGHQPQHF.

The gene calls are TRBV21-1 and TRBJ2-7; the table's D call, TRBD2, has no DNA check behind it. TRBV21-1 corresponds to a pseudogene. The CDR3 runs 21 residues. CDR3 nucleotide sequence: TGTGCCAGCAGCAAAGTTCGGCGGACTAGCGGGAGAGCGTCGGGGCCCTACGAGCAGTACTTC. As protein: CASSKVRRTSGRASGPYEQYF.

This sequence joins TRBV13 and TRBJ1-1, with TRBD1 matching over 9 bases. Germline loops: CDR1 PRHDT, CDR2 FYEKMQ (reference sequence). The CDR3 spans 17 residues. The ends lost 5 bases at V and 0 bases at J; junction bases unmatched: 10. The CDR3 DNA is TGTGCCAGCAGCCGGGGACAGGGTTACCCCGTGAACACTGAAGCTTTCTTT. Translation gives CASSRGQGYPVNTEAFF.

This sequence joins TRBV6-5 and TRBJ1-2, with 11 positions matching TRBD1. CDR3 length: 12 residues. The germline gives CDR1 MNHEY, CDR2 SVGAGI. Trimming removed 8 bases from V and 7 bases from J; junction bases left unmatched: 3. This CDR3 is CASVDRGLGYTF. In nucleotides, the CDR3 is TGTGCCAGCGTGGACAGGGGGCTTGGCTACACCTTC.

This chain uses TRBV6-4 with TRBJ2-1; 10 bases line up with TRBD2. Trimming took 5 bases from V and 7 from J; bases not matched to a gene: 5. The germline gives CDR1 MRHNA, CDR2 SNTAGT. CDR3 length: 14 residues. DNA for the CDR3: TGTGCCAGCAGTCTAGCGGGAGAGAGTAATGAGCAGTTCTTC. It encodes CASSLAGESNEQFF.

The V and J genes are TRBV24-1 and TRBJ2-7; 9 bases line up with TRBD1. Germline CDR1 KGHDR, CDR2 SFDVKD. Trimming cost V 6 bases and J 5 bases; bases outside gene matches: 7. CDR3 length: 14 residues. DNA of the CDR3: TGTGCCACCAGTCGCCGGGACAGGGCCGACGAGCAGTACTTC. Protein sequence: CATSRRDRADEQYF.

V usage is TRBV7-9 and J usage is TRBJ1-5; no reliable D call. The CDR3 length is 15 residues. Germline loops: CDR1 SEHNR, CDR2 FQNEAQ (reference sequence). Trimming cost V 2 bases and J 3 bases, with 11 bases left between them. The CDR3 DNA is TGTGCCAGCAGCTTATTCTCGAGTCCCAATCAGCCCCAGCATTTT. It specifies CASSLFSSPNQPQHF.

This sequence joins TRBV18 and TRBJ1-3; D remains ambiguous. The germline gives CDR1 KGHSH, CDR2 LQKENI. The CDR3 has 11 residues. V was trimmed by 6 bases and J by 8 bases, leaving 8 bases between them. In DNA form, the CDR3 reads TGTGCCAGCTCCACTCAGGACACCATATATTTT. Protein sequence: CASSTQDTIYF.

This clone has only a few counts. The genes are TRBV19 and TRBJ1-6; D gene unclear. V lost 3 bases and J 3 bases, leaving 9 bases between the germline ends. CDR3 size: 15 residues. Looked up from germline, CDR1 is LNHDA and CDR2 is SQIVND (reference sequence). The CDR3 reads CASSIRDFYNSPLHF. DNA for the CDR3: TGTGCCAGTAGTATCCGCGATTTCTATAATTCACCCCTCCACTTT.

V and J are TRBV5-1 and TRBJ2-7; a weak D match, TRBD2 (5 bases). The V end lost 4 bases, the J end lost 1 base, and 6 bases lay between the germline ends. The CDR3 runs to 12 residues. Germline CDR1 and CDR2: SGHRS and YFSETQ. The CDR3 DNA is TGCGCCAGCAGCCCGGGATCCTACGAGCAGTACTTC. This translates into CASSPGSYEQYF.